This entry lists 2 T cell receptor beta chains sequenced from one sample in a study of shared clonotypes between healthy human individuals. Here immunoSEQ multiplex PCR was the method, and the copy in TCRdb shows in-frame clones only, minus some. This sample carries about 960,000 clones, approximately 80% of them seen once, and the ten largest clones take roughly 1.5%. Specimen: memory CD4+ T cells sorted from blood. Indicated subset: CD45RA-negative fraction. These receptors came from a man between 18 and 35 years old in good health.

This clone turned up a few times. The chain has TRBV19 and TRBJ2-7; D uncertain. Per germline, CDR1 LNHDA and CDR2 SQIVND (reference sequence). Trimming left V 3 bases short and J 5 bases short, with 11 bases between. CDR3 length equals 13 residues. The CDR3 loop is CASSMAPPHEQYF. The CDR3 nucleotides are TGTGCCAGTAGTATGGCTCCTCCGCACGAGCAGTACTTC. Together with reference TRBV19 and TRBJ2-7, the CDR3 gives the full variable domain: DGGITQSPKYLFRKEGQNVTLSCEQNLNHDAMYWYRQDPGQGLRLIYYSQIVNDFQKGDIAEGYSVSREKKESFPLTVTSAQKNPTAFYLCASSMAPPHEQYFGPGTRLTVT.

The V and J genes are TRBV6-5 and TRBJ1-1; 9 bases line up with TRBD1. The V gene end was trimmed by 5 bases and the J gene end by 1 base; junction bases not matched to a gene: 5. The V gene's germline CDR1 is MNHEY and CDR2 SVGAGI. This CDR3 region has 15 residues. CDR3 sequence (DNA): TGTGCCAGCAGTCCCGGGGACAGGGCGAACACTGAAGCTTTCTTT. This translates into CASSPGDRANTEAFF.